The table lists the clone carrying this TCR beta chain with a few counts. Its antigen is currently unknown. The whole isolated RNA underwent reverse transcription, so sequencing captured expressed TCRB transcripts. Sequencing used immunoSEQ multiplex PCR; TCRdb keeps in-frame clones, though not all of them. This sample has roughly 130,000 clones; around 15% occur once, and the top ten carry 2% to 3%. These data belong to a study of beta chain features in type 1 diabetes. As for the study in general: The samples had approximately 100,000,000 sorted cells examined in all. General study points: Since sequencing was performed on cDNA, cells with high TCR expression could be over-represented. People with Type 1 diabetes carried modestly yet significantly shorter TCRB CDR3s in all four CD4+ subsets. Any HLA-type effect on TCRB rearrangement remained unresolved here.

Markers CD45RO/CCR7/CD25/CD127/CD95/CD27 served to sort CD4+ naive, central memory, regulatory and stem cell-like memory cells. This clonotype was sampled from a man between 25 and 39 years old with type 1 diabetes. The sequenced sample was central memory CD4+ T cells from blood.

CDR3 amino acids: CASSQGGIGTDTQYF. The CDR3, as DNA: TGTGCCAGCAGCCAAGGGGGGATTGGCACAGATACGCAGTATTTT. V gene TRBV7-2 combines with J gene TRBJ2-3; possibly TRBD1 or TRBD2 for D (6 bases each). Trimming took 5 bases from V and 1 from J, leaving 13 bases between them. The CDR3 consists of 15 residues. Germline V gene lookup returns CDR1 SGHTA and CDR2 FQGNSA.